This T cell receptor (beta chain) was documented in a study of blood T cells in healthy people across ages. Researchers collected approximately 9.5 milliliters of peripheral blood from every single donor. Next came a second PCR, run for roughly 7 to 12 cycles, which used a sample-barcoded 5' primer along with a J-beta primer mix. TCRdb ran MiXCR on the 5' RACE reads and lists one entry per CDR3 protein. The table records 600,000 to 1,000,000 distinct CDR3 sequences, 58% of them present only once. Germline CDR1 and CDR2: DFQATT and SNEGSKA (reference sequence). The CDR3 sequence is 15 residues long. Germline trimming cut 1 base from V and 9 bases from J; bases unmatched to any gene: 7.

The material sequenced was blood. This sequence originates from a man younger than 45 in good health. The chain recombines TRBV20-1 with TRBJ1-6; 9 bases are shared with TRBD1. The CDR3 loop is CSARAAGTGSSPLHF. The CDR3 nucleotides are TGCAGTGCTAGAGCTGCCGGGACAGGGAGTTCACCCCTCCACTTT.